This TCR beta chain was observed in a study of blood T cell repertoires in COVID-19. The germline V gene has CDR1 MGHRA and CDR2 YSYEKL. Trimming cost V 3 bases and J 0 bases; bases outside gene matches: 5. The CDR3 extends over 16 amino acids. Generated by immunoSEQ multiplex PCR, the TCRdb table keeps only in-frame clones and is missing some. The sample contains 200,000 or so clones, roughly 90% of which appear only once. This receptor was identified in a woman younger than 30 who had recovered from COVID-19. The sequencing sample was made of PBMCs or T cells enriched from blood (not recorded which). This rearrangement joins TRBV4-1 to TRBJ1-3; TRBD1 aligns across 7 bases. The CDR3 sequence: CASSQFDRASGNTIYF. For the CDR3, the DNA is TGCGCCAGCAGCCAGTTCGACAGGGCCTCTGGAAACACCATATATTTT.